This TCR beta chain emerged from a study of beta chain features in type 1 diabetes. General observations from the study: Researchers report that Type 1 diabetes patients had moderately but significantly shorter TCRB CDR3s across all four CD4+ subsets.

V was pared by 6 bases and J by 9 bases, with 6 bases of the junction left unmatched. This CDR3 contains 13 residues. CDR1 MDHEN and CDR2 SYDVKM come from the germline V gene. Expressed TCRB transcripts were sequenced because the entire RNA isolate underwent reverse transcription. Clones were read by immunoSEQ multiplex PCR, and TCRdb kept only the in-frame ones, dropping some. The sample lists around 280,000 clones, approximately 15% occurring once. Comments on this clone: Its specificity is not known.

The receptor comes from a young man with type 1 diabetes. Input material: naive CD4+ T cells from blood. V gene TRBV28 combines with J gene TRBJ2-1, with TRBD2 identical over 9 bases. The CDR3 nucleotides read TGTGCCAGCAGGGCCACAGCGGGGGGTGAGCAGTTCTTC. Encoded protein: CASRATAGGEQFF.